Here is one T cell receptor beta chain with its context. Its antigen is unknown. Germline V gene data show CDR1 as SGHRS and CDR2 as YFSETQ. Trimming removed 4 bases at V and 1 base at J, with 16 bases between. CDR3 length: 16 amino acids. This sample was taken from a study of cytomegalovirus exposure and HLA in healthy donors. Regarding the study as a whole: Fewer N-insertions (relative to the roughly 720-donor mean) were reportedly seen in an Asian-associated ancestry cluster in a later analysis.

PCR amplification relied on 60 Vbeta primers (plus 13 Jbeta primers). Sequencing was performed with immunoSEQ multiplex PCR; in TCRdb, only in-frame clones are kept and a portion is missing. The sample holds 95,000 to 110,000 clones, roughly 79% seen once. Sequencing used PBMCs. The gene calls are TRBV5-1 and TRBJ2-3; D is possibly TRBD1 (6 bases). The TCR sequence derives from a man between 60 and 70 years old in good health and CMV-seropositive. CDR3 nucleotides: TGCGCCAGCAGCCGGACAGCAGTTAGTGGCACAGATACGCAGTATTTT. This gives the protein CASSRTAVSGTDTQYF.